This is a list of T cell receptor beta chains from one sample in a study of regulatory T cells in long-lasting Graves disease. MiXCR, run by TCRdb on the multiplex PCR reads, gives a single entry per CDR3 protein. Here the sample spans about 470,000 distinct CDR3 sequences, 20% being singletons. This sample comprised peripheral blood mononuclear cells (PBMCs), obtained when the disease was refractory, from a patient treated with antithyroid drugs. These receptors all come from a female donor with Graves disease. CDR3s include the opening cysteine and the closing phenylalanine or tryptophan. The D gene is left open where the match is weak. Only part of the rows carry a size: once, few, many, or a class if the clone is expanded.

>NA|TRBV7-2|TRBD2|TRBJ2-3
TGTGCCAGCAGCTTACGTGGGACTAGCGGGCCCTCAGATACGCAGTATTTT
CASSLRGTSGPSDTQYF
>many|TRBV11-2|NA|TRBJ2-5
TGTGCCAGCAGCTTAGAGATACTAGCTCAAGAGACCCAGTACTTC
CASSLEILAQETQYF
>many|TRBV28|NA|TRBJ2-7
TGTGCCAGCCGCCCCGGGAGCTCCTACGAGCAGTACTTC
CASRPGSSYEQYF
>many|TRBV7-7|NA|TRBJ1-2
TGTGCTAGCAGCCCTACCCCGCAGGAAAACTATGGCTACACCTTC
CASSPTPQENYGYTF
>many|TRBV11-2|NA|TRBJ2-5
TGTGCCAGCAGCTTAGTGGGAGGTATTCAAGAGACCCAGTACTTC
CASSLVGGIQETQYF
>NA|TRBV11-2|NA|TRBJ2-1
TGTGCCAGCAGCTTGGCCCTTGGGGCAAGCTCCTACAATGAGCAGTTCTTC
CASSLALGASSYNEQFF
>many|TRBV2|NA|TRBJ2-7
TGTGCCAGCACCGAGGGAAGAAACGAGCAGTACTTC
CASTEGRNEQYF
>many|TRBV6-6|NA|TRBJ2-7
TGTGCCAGCAGTTACTCGCCCCCCCCTTTGGGGCTCGAGCAGTACTTC
CASSYSPPPLGLEQYF
>NA|TRBV6-1|NA|TRBJ1-1
TGTGCCAGCCATGGCTCAGTAGCGACGACTGAAGCTTTCTTT
CASHGSVATTEAFF
>few|TRBV9|NA|TRBJ1-2
TGTGCCAGCAGCGTAGGGAGGGGCGCAGACTATGGCTACACCTTC
CASSVGRGADYGYTF
>many|TRBV6-2/TRBV6-3|NA|TRBJ1-1
TGTGCCAGCAGTTACCCGACATTGAACACTGAAGCTTTCTTT
CASSYPTLNTEAFF
>NA|TRBV28|TRBD2|TRBJ2-3
TGTGCCATCAGCCACCACCTAGGACTAGCGGGAGCTCAGCGGGATACGCAGTATTTT
CAISHHLGLAGAQRDTQYF
>few|TRBV10-3|NA|TRBJ2-6
TGTGCCATCAGGGGATCTGGGGCCAACGTCCTGACTTTC
CAIRGSGANVLTF
>many|TRBV28|NA|TRBJ2-5
TGTGCCAGCAGCTTAACCGGGACACAAGAGACCCAGTACTTC
CASSLTGTQETQYF
>NA|TRBV5-1|TRBD2|TRBJ2-7
TGCGCCAGCAGCCGACTAGCGGAGGGCTACGAGCAGTACTTC
CASSRLAEGYEQYF
>NA|TRBV20-1|TRBD1|TRBJ2-2
TGCAGTGCCGAAGACGGACAGGGCCGGACCGGGGAGCTGTTTTTT
CSAEDGQGRTGELFF
>many|TRBV6-2/TRBV6-3|TRBD2|TRBJ2-7
TGTGCCAGCAGTTATACACTAGCGTTCTACGAGCAGTACTTC
CASSYTLAFYEQYF
>many|TRBV12-3/TRBV12-4|TRBD1|TRBJ2-5
TGTGCCAGCAGTTTATGGACAGGGGGCCAGCGAGAGACCCAGTACTTC
CASSLWTGGQRETQYF
>NA|TRBV6-2/TRBV6-3|NA|TRBJ1-1
TGTGCCAGCAGTGAGGCCCCCCAGGGCACTGAAGCTTTCTTT
CASSEAPQGTEAFF
>NA|TRBV25-1|NA|TRBJ2-5
TGTGCCAGCAGTGGCATCGGGGCCAAGACCCAGTACTTC
CASSGIGAKTQYF
>NA|TRBV2|TRBD1|TRBJ2-3
TGTGCCAGCAGCGATCCTGGACAGGACCAGCGGGATACGCAGTATTTT
CASSDPGQDQRDTQYF
>many|TRBV6-5|NA|TRBJ1-4
TGTGCCAGCAGTTACATCGACAGCGCTGCAACTAATGAAAAACTGTTTTTT
CASSYIDSAATNEKLFF
>few|TRBV15|NA|TRBJ2-1
TGTGCCACCAGCAGGGATCTCAGGTCGGGTGAGCAGTTCTTC
CATSRDLRSGEQFF
>many|TRBV28|NA|TRBJ1-1
TGTGCCAGCAGCCTCAATGAGTTCACTGAAGCTTTCTTT
CASSLNEFTEAFF
>NA|TRBV9|NA|TRBJ2-5
TGTGCCAGCAGCGACGGAGGACGGGTCGGAGAGACCCAGTACTTC
CASSDGGRVGETQYF
>NA|TRBV10-3|TRBD1|TRBJ1-6
TGTGCCATCAGTGAGCCCCAGGGGGAACCCTATAATTCACCCCTCCACTTT
CAISEPQGEPYNSPLHF
>NA|TRBV7-9|NA|TRBJ2-5
TGTGCCAGTGCGGGGGCAGGGGGCGCATTGGCGACCCAGTACTTC
CASAGAGGALATQYF
>many|TRBV28|NA|TRBJ1-5
TGTGCCAGCAGTTTCTCGTACGGCAATCAGCCCCAGCATTTT
CASSFSYGNQPQHF